One TCR delta chain is described in this entry. The protein that TCRdb holds for this DNA derives from a much larger clone and differs from the translated DNA at residue 7, which likely indicates a read error; the protein shown here is translated from the DNA. TCRdb fed the multiplex PCR reads into CATT to redo clone calling. The sample includes tens of thousands of delta-chain clones, 1.7% seen only once; the top ten take 15%. The sample is drawn from a study of γδ T cells in repeated Plasmodium falciparum infection. Germline V gene sequence: CDR1 TSWWSYY, CDR2 QGS. The CDR3 runs 12 residues. Flow sorting of PBMC yielded separate Vgamma9/Vdelta2+ and Vdelta2-negative gammadelta T cell populations for bulk repertoire analysis.

The source of this sequence is a pool of human donors (malaria-infected and uninfected, not separated). V gene assignment gives TRDV1, but the J gene was left uncalled. Sequenced input: gamma-delta T cells from blood. The CDR3 here is CALFELIGGLIF. In DNA form, the CDR3 reads TGTGCTCTCTTTGAGCTTATTGGGGGTCTCATCTTT.